The following is a T cell receptor (beta chain) sequence with its context. The V end was cut by 6 bases, the J end by 1 base, with 3 bases between. Looked up from germline, CDR1 is ENHRY and CDR2 is SYGVKD. The CDR3 runs to 11 residues. The authors reverse transcribed about 0.5 to 1 ug RNA with random hexamers. TCRdb re-analysed the immunoSEQ multiplex PCR reads in MiXCR, keeping a single row per CDR3 protein. Among roughly 110,000 distinct CDR3 sequences listed, approximately 93% were seen once. This sample is drawn from a study of CD8 T cells in Susac syndrome. The sequence came from a human donor with Susac syndrome. Sequenced: CD8+ T cells from PBMCs. The J gene is TRBJ1-1, the V gene TRBV10-3; D not certain. The CDR3 sequence is CAISENTEAFF. CDR3 bases: TGTGCCATCAGCGAGAACACTGAAGCTTTCTTT.